The present entry profiles one T cell receptor beta chain with its context. The data belong to a study of blood T cell repertoires in COVID-19. Study as a whole: The cDNA or gDNA used as material had been derived from T cells, B-cell-depleted T cells, or PBMCs.

Method: immunoSEQ multiplex PCR; TCRdb's copy keeps in-frame clones and lacks some. This repertoire shows approximately 190,000 clones, less than 90% found once; its top ten account for about 6%. Germline V gene sequence: CDR1 MNHNS, CDR2 SASEGT. The V gene lost 1 base and the J gene lost 7 bases, with 14 bases spanning the gap. This CDR3 region has 15 residues. This clonotype was obtained from a woman between 35 and 50 years old with acute or convalescent COVID-19. This chain uses TRBV6-1 with TRBJ1-5, with D possibly TRBD1 on 5 matching bases. Sequencing was performed on peripheral blood. The CDR3 region has the DNA TGTGCCAGCAGTGAAGGGTCAGGGCTTTACCAGCCCCAGCATTTT. Translation: CASSEGSGLYQPQHF.